This T cell receptor (beta chain) appears in the sequencing data of a study of cytomegalovirus exposure and HLA in healthy donors. This clone was seen a single time. As yet, its antigen is unknown. CDR1 is GTSNPN and CDR2 is SVGIG in the germline V gene (reference sequence). The CDR3 is made up of 14 amino acids. Study results and caveats: Sequencing artifact likely explains a cluster of highly shared sequence variants.

Samples came from healthy bone marrow donors. The PCR used 60 Vbeta and 13 Jbeta primers. This table comes from immunoSEQ multiplex PCR, and its TCRdb copy is limited to in-frame clones, with some not included. The table shows hundreds of thousands of clones, with approximately 82% occurring only once. The J gene is TRBJ2-5, the V gene TRBV30, with 8 bases identical to TRBD2. The J call could be wrong; TRBJ2-7 is a better fit for the DNA end. The clonotype originates from a man aged 18 to 29 in good health and CMV-seronegative. The source material was PBMCs. CDR3 sequence: CAWAQGLGDYEQYF. DNA for the CDR3: TGTGCCTGGGCCCAGGGACTAGGGGACTACGAGCAGTACTTC.